This TCR beta chain was identified during a study of T cell responses to AZD1222 COVID-19 vaccine. Study-wide results and limits: Spike-specific TCR breadth and depth both grew after two AZD1222 doses.

Note on this clone: Antigen unknown.

Assay: immunoSEQ multiplex PCR; the TCRdb copy retains only in-frame clones and omits some. The data show about 140,000 clones, with more than 70% seen just once and around 1.5% held by the top ten. The CDR3 sequence is 14 residues long. Germline V CDR1 and CDR2: LNHDA, SQIVND (reference sequence). Trimming left V 4 bases short and J 5 bases short, with 14 bases between. The sequencing here drew on peripheral blood, taken 28 days after the second AZD1222 dose. J is TRBJ2-5 and V is TRBV19, with TRBD2 as a possible D gene (6 bases). The TCR was taken from an adult who received the AZD1222 COVID-19 vaccine. In nucleotides, the CDR3 is TGTGCCAGTAGTACCTTACGGGACTTTGAGACCCAGTACTTC. Translating gives CASSTLRDFETQYF.